This TCR beta chain was identified during a study of T cell responses to AZD1222 COVID-19 vaccine. TCRdb keeps only in-frame clones here, not all; method: immunoSEQ multiplex PCR. The sample contains around 99,000 clones, approximately 90% of which appear only once. In germline, CDR1 is MDHEN, CDR2 SYDVKM. This CDR3 spans 13 amino acids. The V and J ends lost 3 bases and 11 bases respectively, with 16 bases between them. Pooled together were second doses at about 4 or about 12 weeks. This TCR was sampled from an adult who received the AZD1222 COVID-19 vaccine. The sample consisted of peripheral blood, taken 28 days after the second AZD1222 dose. The genes are TRBV28 and TRBJ1-1, with D hard to call. DNA for the CDR3: TGTGCCAGCAGTTTTGACAAGGTCCTTGGGGCTTTCTTT. This encodes CASSFDKVLGAFF.